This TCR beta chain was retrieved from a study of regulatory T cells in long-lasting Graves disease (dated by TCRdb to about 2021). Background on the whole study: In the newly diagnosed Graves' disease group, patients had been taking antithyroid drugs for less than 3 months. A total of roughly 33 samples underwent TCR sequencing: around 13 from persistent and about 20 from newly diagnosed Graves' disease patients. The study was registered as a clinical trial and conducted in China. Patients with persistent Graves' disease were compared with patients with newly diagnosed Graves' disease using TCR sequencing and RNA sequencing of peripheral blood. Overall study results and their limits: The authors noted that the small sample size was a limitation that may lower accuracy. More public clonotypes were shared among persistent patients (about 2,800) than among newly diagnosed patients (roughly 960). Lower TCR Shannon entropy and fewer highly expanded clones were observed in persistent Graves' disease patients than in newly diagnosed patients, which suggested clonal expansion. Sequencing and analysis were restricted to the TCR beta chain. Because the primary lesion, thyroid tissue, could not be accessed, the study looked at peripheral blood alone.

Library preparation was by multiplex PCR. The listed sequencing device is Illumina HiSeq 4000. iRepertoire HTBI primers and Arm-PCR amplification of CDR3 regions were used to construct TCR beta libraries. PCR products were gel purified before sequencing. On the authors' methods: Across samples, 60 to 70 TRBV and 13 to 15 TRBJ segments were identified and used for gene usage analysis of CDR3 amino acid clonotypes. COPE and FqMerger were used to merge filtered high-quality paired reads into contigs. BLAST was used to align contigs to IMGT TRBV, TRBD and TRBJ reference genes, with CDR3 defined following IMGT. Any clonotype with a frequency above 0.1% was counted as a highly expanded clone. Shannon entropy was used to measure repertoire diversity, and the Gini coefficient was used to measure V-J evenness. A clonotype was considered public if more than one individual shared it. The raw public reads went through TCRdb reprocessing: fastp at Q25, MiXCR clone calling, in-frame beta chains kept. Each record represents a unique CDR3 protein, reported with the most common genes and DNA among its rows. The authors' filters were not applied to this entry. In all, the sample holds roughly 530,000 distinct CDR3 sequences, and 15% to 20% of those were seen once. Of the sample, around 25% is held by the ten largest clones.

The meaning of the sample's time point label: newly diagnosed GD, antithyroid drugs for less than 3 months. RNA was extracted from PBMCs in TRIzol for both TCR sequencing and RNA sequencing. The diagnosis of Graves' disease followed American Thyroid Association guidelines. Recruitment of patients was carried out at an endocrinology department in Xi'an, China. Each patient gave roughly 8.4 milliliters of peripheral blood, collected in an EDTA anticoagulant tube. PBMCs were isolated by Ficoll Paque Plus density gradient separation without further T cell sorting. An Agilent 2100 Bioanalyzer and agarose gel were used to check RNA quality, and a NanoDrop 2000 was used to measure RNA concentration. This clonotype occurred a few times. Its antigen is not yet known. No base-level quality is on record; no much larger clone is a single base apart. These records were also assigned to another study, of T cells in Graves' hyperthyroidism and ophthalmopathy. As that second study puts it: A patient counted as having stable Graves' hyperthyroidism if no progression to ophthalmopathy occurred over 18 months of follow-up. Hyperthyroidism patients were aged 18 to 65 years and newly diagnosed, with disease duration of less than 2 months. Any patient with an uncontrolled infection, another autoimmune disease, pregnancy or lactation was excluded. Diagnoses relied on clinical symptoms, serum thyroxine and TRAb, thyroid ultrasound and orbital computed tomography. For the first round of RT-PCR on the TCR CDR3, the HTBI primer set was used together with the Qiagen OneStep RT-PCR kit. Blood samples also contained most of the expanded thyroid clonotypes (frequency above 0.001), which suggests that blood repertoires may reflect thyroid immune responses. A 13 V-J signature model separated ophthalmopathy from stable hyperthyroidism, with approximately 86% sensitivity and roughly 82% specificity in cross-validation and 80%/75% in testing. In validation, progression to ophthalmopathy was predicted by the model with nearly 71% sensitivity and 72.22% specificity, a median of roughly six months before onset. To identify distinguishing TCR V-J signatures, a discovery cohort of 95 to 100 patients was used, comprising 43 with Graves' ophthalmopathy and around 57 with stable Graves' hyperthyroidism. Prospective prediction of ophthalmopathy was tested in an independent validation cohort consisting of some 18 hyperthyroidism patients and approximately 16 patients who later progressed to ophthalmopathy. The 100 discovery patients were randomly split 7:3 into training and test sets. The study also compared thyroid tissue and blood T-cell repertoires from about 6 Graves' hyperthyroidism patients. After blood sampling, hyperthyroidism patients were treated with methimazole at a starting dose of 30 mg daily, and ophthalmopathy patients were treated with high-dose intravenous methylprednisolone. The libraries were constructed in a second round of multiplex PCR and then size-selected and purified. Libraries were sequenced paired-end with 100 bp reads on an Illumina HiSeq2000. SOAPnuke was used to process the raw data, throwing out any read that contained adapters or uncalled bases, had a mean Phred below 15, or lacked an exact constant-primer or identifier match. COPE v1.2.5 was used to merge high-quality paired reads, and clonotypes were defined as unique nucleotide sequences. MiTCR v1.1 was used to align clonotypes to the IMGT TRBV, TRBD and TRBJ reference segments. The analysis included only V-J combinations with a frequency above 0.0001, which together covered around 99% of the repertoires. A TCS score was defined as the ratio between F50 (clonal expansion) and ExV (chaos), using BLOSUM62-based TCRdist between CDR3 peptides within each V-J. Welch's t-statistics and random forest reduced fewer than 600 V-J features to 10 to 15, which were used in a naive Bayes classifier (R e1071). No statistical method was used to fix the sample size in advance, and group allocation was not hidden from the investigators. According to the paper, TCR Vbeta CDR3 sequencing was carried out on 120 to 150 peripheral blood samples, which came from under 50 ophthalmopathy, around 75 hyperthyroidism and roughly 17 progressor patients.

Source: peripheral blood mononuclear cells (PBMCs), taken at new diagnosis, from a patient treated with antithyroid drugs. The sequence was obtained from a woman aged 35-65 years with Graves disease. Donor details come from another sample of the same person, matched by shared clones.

In nucleotides, the sequence is TGTGCCAGTAGTACGCGGTTGGGGCAGAACACTGAAGCTTTCTTT. Its protein is CASSTRLGQNTEAFF. The V gene is TRBV19 and the J gene is TRBJ1-1; the D segment could be TRBD1, given 5 matching bases. Including cysteine and phenylalanine, the CDR3 has 15 amino acids. Just CDR3 DNA is preserved here, 45 bases in frame from base 1. V is pared back by 4 bases and J by 1 base, with 13 bases lying between the germline termini. CDR1 LNHDA and CDR2 SQIVND were looked up in the germline V gene (reference sequence).